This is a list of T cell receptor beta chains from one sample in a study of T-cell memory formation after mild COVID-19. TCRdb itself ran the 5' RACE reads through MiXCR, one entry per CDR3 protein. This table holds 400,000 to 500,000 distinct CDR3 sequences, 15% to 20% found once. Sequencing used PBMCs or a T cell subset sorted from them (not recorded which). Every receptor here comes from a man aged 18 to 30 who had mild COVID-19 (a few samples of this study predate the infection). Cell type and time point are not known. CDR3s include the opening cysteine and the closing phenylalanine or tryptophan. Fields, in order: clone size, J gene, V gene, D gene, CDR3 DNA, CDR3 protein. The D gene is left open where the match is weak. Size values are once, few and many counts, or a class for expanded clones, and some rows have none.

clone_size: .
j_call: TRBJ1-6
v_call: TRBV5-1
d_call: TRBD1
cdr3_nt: TGCGCCAGCAGCTCCTGGACAGGGATAGAATCACCCCTCCACTTT
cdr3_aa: CASSSWTGIESPLHF

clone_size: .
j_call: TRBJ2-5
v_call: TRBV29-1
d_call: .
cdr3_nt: TGCAGCGTTGTGACAGCCCAAGAGACCCAGTACTTC
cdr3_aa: CSVVTAQETQYF

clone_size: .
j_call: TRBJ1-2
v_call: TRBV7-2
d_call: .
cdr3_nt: TGTGCCAGCAGCCATCCCTCGGTTGCTGGCTACACCTTC
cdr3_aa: CASSHPSVAGYTF

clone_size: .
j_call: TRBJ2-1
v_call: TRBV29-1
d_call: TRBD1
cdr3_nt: TGCAGCGTTGAGGACAGGGGGCAGTGGAATGAGCAGTTCTTC
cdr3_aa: CSVEDRGQWNEQFF

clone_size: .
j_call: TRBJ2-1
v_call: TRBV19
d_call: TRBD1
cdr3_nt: TGTGCCAGTAGTATTGGGTCCGGACAGGGGTACAATGAGCAGTTCTTC
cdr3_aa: CASSIGSGQGYNEQFF

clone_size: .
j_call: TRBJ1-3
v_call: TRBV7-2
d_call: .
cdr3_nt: TGTGCCAGCAGCTTAGTTAGTTTCTCTGGAAACACCATATATTTT
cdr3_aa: CASSLVSFSGNTIYF

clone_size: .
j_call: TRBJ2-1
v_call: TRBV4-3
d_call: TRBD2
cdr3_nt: TGCGCCAGCAGCCCCTATTCGCGGACTAGCAATTCCGATGAGCAGTTCTTC
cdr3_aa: CASSPYSRTSNSDEQFF

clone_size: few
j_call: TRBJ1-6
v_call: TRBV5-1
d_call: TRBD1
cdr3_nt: TGCGCCAGCAGCTCCGGACAGGGAGGGAGGTCACCCCTCCACTTT
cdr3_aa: CASSSGQGGRSPLHF

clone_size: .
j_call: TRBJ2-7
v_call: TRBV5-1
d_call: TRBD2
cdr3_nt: TGCGCCAGCAGCGCCGGGACTACCAGCTCCTACGAGCAGTACTTC
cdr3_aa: CASSAGTTSSYEQYF

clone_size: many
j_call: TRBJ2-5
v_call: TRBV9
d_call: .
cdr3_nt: TGTGCCAGCAGCGTAGCCGGGGGGCCGTCTGGGCAAGAGACCCAGTACTTC
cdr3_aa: CASSVAGGPSGQETQYF

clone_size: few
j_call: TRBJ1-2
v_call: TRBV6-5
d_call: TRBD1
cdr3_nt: TGTGCCAGCAGCTACAGGGGTAGCGGCTATGGCTACACCTTC
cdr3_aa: CASSYRGSGYGYTF

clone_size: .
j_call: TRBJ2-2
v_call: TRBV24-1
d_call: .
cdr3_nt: TGTGCCACCAGTGATTTGGTCAGGGTAAACACCGGGGAGCTGTTTTTT
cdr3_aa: CATSDLVRVNTGELFF

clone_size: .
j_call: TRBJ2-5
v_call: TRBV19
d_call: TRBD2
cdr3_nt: TGTGCCAGTAGTTCCCGTACTAGCGGGGCTAAAGAGACCCAGTACTTC
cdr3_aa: CASSSRTSGAKETQYF

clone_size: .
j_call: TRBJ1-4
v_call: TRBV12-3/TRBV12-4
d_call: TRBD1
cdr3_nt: TGTGCCAGCAGTGCCGGGACAGGGGGCTATGAAAAACTGTTTTTT
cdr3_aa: CASSAGTGGYEKLFF

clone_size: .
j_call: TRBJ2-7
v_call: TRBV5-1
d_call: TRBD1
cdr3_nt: TGCGCCAGCAGCTTGGATGGGACAGCCTCCTACGAGCAGTACTTC
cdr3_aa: CASSLDGTASYEQYF

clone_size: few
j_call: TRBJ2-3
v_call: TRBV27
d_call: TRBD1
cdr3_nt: TGTGCCAGCACTAGGGGACAGGGCGGGGATACGCAGTATTTT
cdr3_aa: CASTRGQGGDTQYF

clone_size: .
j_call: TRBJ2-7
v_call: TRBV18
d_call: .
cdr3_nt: TGTGCCAGCTCACCCTATCGCTCCTACGAGCAGTACTTC
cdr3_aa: CASSPYRSYEQYF

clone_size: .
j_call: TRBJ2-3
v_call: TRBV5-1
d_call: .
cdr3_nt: TGCGCCAGCAGCTTGGCCCTGGGCGCCGGCACAGATACGCAGTATTTT
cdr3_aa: CASSLALGAGTDTQYF

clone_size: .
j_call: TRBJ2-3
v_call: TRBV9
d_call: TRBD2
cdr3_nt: TGTGCCAGCAGCGTAGGCGGGGGGGGAGATACGCAGTATTTT
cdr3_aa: CASSVGGGGDTQYF

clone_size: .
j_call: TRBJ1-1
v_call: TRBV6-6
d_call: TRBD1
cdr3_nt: TGTGCCAGCTTCGATAGGGGGCAAGGGAACACTGAAGCTTTCTTT
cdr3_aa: CASFDRGQGNTEAFF

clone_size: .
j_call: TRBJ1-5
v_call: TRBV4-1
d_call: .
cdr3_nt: TGCGCCAGCAGTAGAGAGGGGAACCAGCAGCCCCAGCATTTT
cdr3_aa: CASSREGNQQPQHF

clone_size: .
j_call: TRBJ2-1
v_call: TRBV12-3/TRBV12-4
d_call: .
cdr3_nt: TGTGCCAGCACCCCTTGGAGCTCCTACAATGAGCAGTTCTTC
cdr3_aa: CASTPWSSYNEQFF

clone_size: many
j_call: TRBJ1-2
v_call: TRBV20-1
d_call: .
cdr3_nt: TGCAGTGCTAGAGATCTAAAAGGGGTCGATGGCTACACCTTC
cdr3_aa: CSARDLKGVDGYTF

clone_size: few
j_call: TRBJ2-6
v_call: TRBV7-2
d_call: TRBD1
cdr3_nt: TGTGCCAGCAGCGCGGGACAGGGGAGAGGGGCCAACGTCCTGACTTTC
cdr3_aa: CASSAGQGRGANVLTF

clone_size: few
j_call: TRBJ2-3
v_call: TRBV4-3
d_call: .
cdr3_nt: TGCGCCAGCAGCCAAGGGATAATAGGGGAAGCAGATACGCAGTATTTT
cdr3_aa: CASSQGIIGEADTQYF

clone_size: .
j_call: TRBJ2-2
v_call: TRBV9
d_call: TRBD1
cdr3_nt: TGTGCCAGCAGCGTAGGGACAGGCGGGGAGCTGTTTTTT
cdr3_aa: CASSVGTGGELFF

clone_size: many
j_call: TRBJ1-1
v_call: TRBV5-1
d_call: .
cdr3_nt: TGCGCCAGCAGCCCGAGACTGGGAGGCCCCCGCACTGAAGCTTTCTTT
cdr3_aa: CASSPRLGGPRTEAFF

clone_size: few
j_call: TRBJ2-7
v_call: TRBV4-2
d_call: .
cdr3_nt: TGTGCCAGCAGCCAAGTAGCGAACAGGGCCACCTACGAGCAGTACTTC
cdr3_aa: CASSQVANRATYEQYF

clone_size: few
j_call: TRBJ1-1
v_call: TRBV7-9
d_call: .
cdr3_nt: TGTGCCAGCAGCCAGATTGGGGCCAACACTGAAGCTTTCTTT
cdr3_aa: CASSQIGANTEAFF

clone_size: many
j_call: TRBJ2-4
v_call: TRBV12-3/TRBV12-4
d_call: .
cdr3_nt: TGTGCCAGCACCTACCTCGGAGGGTTGGGCAAAAACATTCAGTACTTC
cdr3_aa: CASTYLGGLGKNIQYF

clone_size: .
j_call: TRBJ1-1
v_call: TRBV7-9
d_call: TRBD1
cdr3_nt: TGTGCCAGCAGCAAACAGGGGGTGGGCACTGAAGCTTTCTTT
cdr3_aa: CASSKQGVGTEAFF

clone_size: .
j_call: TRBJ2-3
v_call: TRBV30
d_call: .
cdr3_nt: TGTGCCTGGAGCCTGCCAGATACGCAGTATTTT
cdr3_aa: CAWSLPDTQYF

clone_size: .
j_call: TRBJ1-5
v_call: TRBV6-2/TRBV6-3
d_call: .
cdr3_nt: TGTGCCAGCAGTTACTCATCCAGACAGCCCCAGCATTTT
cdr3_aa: CASSYSSRQPQHF

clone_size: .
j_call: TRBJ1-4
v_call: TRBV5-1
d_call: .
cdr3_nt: TGCGCCAGCAGCTTGGAGCCGGCAACTAATGAAAAACTGTTTTTT
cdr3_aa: CASSLEPATNEKLFF

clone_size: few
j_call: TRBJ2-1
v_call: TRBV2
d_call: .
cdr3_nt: TGTGCCAGCAGTGAAGACTACAGGGAGCATGAGCAGTTCTTC
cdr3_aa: CASSEDYREHEQFF

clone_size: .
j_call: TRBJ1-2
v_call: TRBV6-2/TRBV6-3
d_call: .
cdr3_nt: TGTGCCAGCAGCGCAGGGTCAACAGTCTATGGCTACACCTTC
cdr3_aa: CASSAGSTVYGYTF

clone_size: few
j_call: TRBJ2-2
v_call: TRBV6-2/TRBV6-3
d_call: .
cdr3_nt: TGTGCCAGCAGCCGTTCTGGAGCCGGGGAGCTGTTTTTT
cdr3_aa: CASSRSGAGELFF

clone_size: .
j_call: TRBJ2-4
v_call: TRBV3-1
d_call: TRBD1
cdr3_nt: TGTGCCAGCAGCGGAGGACGGGGTAGGACAGGGTTTCTCTTC
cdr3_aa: CASSGGRGRTGFLF

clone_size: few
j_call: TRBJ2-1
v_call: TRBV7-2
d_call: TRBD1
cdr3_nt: TGTGCCAGCAGCTCCGACAGGGGCGGATGGAATGAGCAGTTCTTC
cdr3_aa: CASSSDRGGWNEQFF

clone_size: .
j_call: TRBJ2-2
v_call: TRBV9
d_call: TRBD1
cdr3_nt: TGTGCCAGCAGCGTTACAGGGGGTAGCGGGGAGCTGTTTTTT
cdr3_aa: CASSVTGGSGELFF

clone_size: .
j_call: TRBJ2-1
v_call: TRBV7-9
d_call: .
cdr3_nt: TGTGCCAGCAGCTTCGGCCGCCTGGGGAATGAGCAGTTCTTC
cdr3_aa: CASSFGRLGNEQFF

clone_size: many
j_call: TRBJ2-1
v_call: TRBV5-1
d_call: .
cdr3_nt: TGCGCCAGCAGCTTGAGTGGGGGGCATGATGAGCAGTTCTTC
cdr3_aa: CASSLSGGHDEQFF

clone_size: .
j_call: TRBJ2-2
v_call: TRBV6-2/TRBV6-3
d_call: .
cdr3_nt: TGTGCCAGCAGACCGCCAGACAGTACAGCGAACACCGGGGAGCTGTTTTTT
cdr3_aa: CASRPPDSTANTGELFF

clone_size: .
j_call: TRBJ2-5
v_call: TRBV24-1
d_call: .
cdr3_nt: TGTGCCACCAGTGACCCCTATTCGGAGACCCAGTACTTC
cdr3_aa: CATSDPYSETQYF

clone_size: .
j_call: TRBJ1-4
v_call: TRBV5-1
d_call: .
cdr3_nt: TGCGCCAGCAGCTTAAGCACCCCCAGGGGTGAAAAACTGTTTTTT
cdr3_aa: CASSLSTPRGEKLFF

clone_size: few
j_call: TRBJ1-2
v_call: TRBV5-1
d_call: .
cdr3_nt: TGCGCCAGCAGCTCCCGGGGCTTCAACTATGGCTACACCTTC
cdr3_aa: CASSSRGFNYGYTF

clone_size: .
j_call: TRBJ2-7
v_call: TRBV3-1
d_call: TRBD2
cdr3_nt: TGTGCCAGCAGCCAAGCTAGCGGGGGGAACTACGAGCAGTACTTC
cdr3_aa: CASSQASGGNYEQYF

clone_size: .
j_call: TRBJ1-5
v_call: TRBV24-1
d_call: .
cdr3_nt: TGTGCCACCAGTGATTCCGTTTGGCCCCAGCATTTT
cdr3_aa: CATSDSVWPQHF

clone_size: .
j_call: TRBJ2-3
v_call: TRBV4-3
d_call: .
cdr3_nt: TGCGCCAGCAGCCAAGATAAGTGGGACGTAACAGATACGCAGTATTTT
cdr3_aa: CASSQDKWDVTDTQYF

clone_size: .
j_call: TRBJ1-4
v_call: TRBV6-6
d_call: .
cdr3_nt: TGTGCCAGCCGAAACTCGGGAGCAACTAATGAAAAACTGTTTTTT
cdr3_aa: CASRNSGATNEKLFF

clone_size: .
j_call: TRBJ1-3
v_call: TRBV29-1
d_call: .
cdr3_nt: TGCAGCGTTTCTCCCACGGGGAACACCATATATTTT
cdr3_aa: CSVSPTGNTIYF

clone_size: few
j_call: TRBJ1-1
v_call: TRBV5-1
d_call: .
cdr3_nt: TGCGCCAGCAGCTTGGCCACAGGGTCGGGGGAGGCTTTCTTT
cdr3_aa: CASSLATGSGEAFF